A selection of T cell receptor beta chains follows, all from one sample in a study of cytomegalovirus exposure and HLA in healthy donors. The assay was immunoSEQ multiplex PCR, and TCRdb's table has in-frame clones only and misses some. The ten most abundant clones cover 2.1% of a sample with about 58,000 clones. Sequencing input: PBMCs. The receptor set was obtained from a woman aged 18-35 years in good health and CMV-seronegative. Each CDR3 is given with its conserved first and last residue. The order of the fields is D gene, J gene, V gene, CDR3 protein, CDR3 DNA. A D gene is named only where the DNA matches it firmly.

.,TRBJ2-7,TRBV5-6,CASSLRGPHYEQYF,TGTGCCAGCAGCCTTCGTGGGCCCCACTACGAGCAGTACTTC
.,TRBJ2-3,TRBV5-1,CASSLRGDTQYF,TGCGCCAGCAGCTTGAGGGGAGATACGCAGTATTTT
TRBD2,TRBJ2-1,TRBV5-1,CASSSGGANNEQFF,TGCGCCAGCAGTAGCGGGGGGGCCAACAATGAGCAGTTCTTC
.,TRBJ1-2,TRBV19,CASSIDLRYKSYTF,TGTGCCAGTAGTATAGATCTGAGGTACAAATCCTACACCTTC
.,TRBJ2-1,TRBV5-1,CASSFLQGYNEQFF,TGCGCCAGCAGCTTTTTGCAGGGCTACAATGAGCAGTTCTTC
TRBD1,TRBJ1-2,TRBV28,CANQDRENYGYTF,TGTGCCAACCAGGACAGGGAAAACTATGGCTACACCTTC
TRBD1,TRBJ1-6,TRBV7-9,CASSPGQGNYNSPLHF,TGTGCCAGCAGCCCGGGACAGGGGAACTATAATTCACCCCTACACTTT
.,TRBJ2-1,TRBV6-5,CASSYSDIGNEQFF,TGTGCCAGCAGTTACTCGGACATTGGAAATGAGCAGTTCTTC
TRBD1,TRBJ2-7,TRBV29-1,CSVARDRLPPCAQYF,TGCAGCGTTGCCCGGGACAGATTACCCCCTTGCGCGCAGTACTTC
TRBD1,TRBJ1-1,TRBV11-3,CASTSGQGTNTEAFF,TGTGCCAGCACCTCCGGACAGGGGACGAACACTGAAGCTTTCTTT
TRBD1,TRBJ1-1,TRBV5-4,CASSPDRGANTEAFF,TGTGCCAGCAGCCCCGACAGGGGCGCAAACACTGAAGCTTTCTTT
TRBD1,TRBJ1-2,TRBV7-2,CASSLFPWTGGDGYTF,TGTGCCAGCAGCTTATTCCCTTGGACAGGGGGCGATGGCTACACCTTC
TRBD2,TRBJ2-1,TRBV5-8,CASSGTSGFNEQFF,TGTGCCAGTTCCGGGACTAGCGGCTTCAATGAGCAGTTCTTC
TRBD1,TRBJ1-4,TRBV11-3,CASSRDRWDEKLFF,TGTGCCAGCAGCCGGGACAGGTGGGATGAAAAACTGTTTTTT
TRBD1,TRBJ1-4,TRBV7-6,CASSFTGAGNEKLFF,TGTGCCAGCAGCTTCACAGGGGCGGGGAATGAAAAACTGTTTTTT
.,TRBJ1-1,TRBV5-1,CASSLGIVTGRNTEAFF,TGCGCCAGCAGCTTGGGGATAGTTACGGGGAGGAACACTGAAGCTTTCTTT
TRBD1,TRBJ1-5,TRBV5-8,CASSILQGAESQPQHF,TGTGCCAGCAGCATCCTACAGGGGGCCGAGAGTCAGCCCCAGCATTTT
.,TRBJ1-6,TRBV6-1,CASSLLVAGDSPLHF,TGTGCCAGCAGCCTGCTCGTGGCAGGGGACTCACCCCTCCACTTT
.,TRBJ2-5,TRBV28,CASSPGDGWVRTQYF,TGTGCCAGCAGCCCAGGGGATGGGTGGGTTCGAACCCAGTACTTC
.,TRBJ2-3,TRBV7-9,CASSYRAADTQYF,TGTGCCAGCAGCTACCGAGCGGCAGATACGCAGTATTTT
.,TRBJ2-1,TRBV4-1,CASRPGTGAYNEQFF,TGCGCCAGCAGACCCGGGACGGGGGCCTACAATGAGCAGTTCTTC
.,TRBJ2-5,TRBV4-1,CASSQDTRGETQYF,TGCGCCAGCAGCCAAGATACCAGGGGAGAGACCCAGTACTTC
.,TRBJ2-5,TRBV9,CASGRGQETQYF,TGTGCCAGCGGACGGGGCCAAGAGACCCAGTACTTC
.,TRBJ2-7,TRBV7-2,CASSPTGSSYEQYF,TGTGCCAGCAGCCCGACAGGTAGCTCCTACGAGCAGTACTTC
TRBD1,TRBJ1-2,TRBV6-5,CASSRQGSGYTF,TGTGCCAGCAGTCGACAGGGGTCTGGCTACACCTTC
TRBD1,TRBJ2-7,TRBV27,CASSHTGTGIYEQYF,TGTGCCAGCAGTCATACCGGGACAGGGATTTACGAGCAGTACTTC
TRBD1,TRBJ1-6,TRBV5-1,CASSPGQYLSSYNSPLHF,TGCGCCAGCAGCCCGGGACAGTACCTGAGCTCCTATAATTCACCCCTACACTTT
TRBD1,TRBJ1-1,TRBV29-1,CSVGQLNSNTEAFF,TGCAGCGTGGGACAGCTGAACTCGAACACTGAAGCTTTCTTT
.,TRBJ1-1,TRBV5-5,CASAVNTEAFF,TGTGCCAGCGCGGTGAACACTGAAGCTTTCTTT
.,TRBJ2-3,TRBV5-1,CASSLVRRYTDKQYF,TGCGCCAGCAGCTTGGTGCGCAGATACACAGATAAGCAGTATTTT
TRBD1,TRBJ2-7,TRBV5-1,CATNPPGTEPYEQYF,TGCGCCACTAATCCACCTGGGACAGAGCCCTACGAGCAGTACTTC
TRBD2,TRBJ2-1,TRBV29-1,CSVLWTSGRAGEQFF,TGCAGCGTCCTATGGACTAGCGGGAGAGCGGGTGAGCAGTTCTTC
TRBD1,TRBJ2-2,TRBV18,CASSPRQGDAGELFF,TGTGCCAGCTCACCACGACAGGGCGATGCCGGGGAGCTGTTTTTT
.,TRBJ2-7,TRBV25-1,CASSPQVSSYEQYF,TGTGCCAGCAGTCCCCAGGTTAGCTCCTACGAGCAGTACTTC
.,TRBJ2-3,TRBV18,CASSLLRSTDTQYF,TGTGCCAGCTCGCTCCTCCGGAGCACAGATACGCAGTATTTT
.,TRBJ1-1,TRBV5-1,CASSLARGGTEAFF,TGCGCCAGCAGCTTGGCTCGGGGGGGCACTGAAGCTTTCTTT
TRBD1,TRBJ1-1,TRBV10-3,CAIRRGDRGNTEAFF,TGTGCCATCAGGAGGGGGGACAGGGGGAACACTGAAGCTTTCTTT
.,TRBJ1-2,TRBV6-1,CASRAGSPYGYTF,TGTGCCAGCAGAGCAGGAAGCCCCTATGGCTACACCTTC
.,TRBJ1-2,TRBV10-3,CAISVVNLGYTF,TGTGCCATCAGTGTAGTCAACCTGGGCTACACCTTC
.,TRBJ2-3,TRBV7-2,CASSLGGNKGDTQYF,TGTGCCAGCAGCTTAGGGGGAAACAAGGGGGATACGCAGTATTTT